This entry lists 7 T cell receptor beta chains sequenced from one sample in a study of T cells in Graves' hyperthyroidism and ophthalmopathy. The source material, RNA transcripts, was used to amplify TCR beta CDR3 regions. During a first-round RT-PCR of the TCR CDR3, the HTBI primer set was used. Using its own MiXCR run on the multiplex PCR reads, TCRdb lists one record per CDR3 protein. The table lists 500,000 to 600,000 distinct CDR3 sequences, around 45% of them singletons. Specimen: peripheral blood or thyroid tissue (not recorded which). These receptors were taken from a woman aged 18 to 35 with Graves' hyperthyroidism.

A word on this clonotype: This may come from a read error, since a much larger clone is one base off. V gene TRBV4-2 combines with J gene TRBJ2-2; D is unresolved. The germline CDR1 and CDR2 sequences are LGHNA and YNFKEQ. There are 16 residues in the CDR3. CDR3 DNA sequence: TGTGCCTGCAGCTTCCCTCGGCCCGATGGTACGGGGGAGCTGTTTTTT. This gives the protein CACSFPRPDGTGELFF.

Details on this clonotype: The junction and the germline gene differ at one end; a read error may be behind it. This chain joins TRBV7-9 and TRBJ2-3; a possible D gene is TRBD1 (7 bases). Germline-derived CDR1 and CDR2 are SEHNR and FQNEAQ (reference sequence). The CDR3 runs to 16 residues. This CDR3 reads CANSLAAGGPTDTQYF. DNA for the CDR3: TGTGCCAACAGCTTAGCGGCAGGGGGACCCACGGATACGCAGTATTTT.

This chain uses TRBV20-1 with TRBJ2-7; TRBD2 matches 14 bases. The junction had 3 bases not matched to a gene; V was cut back by 1 base and J by 7 bases. CDR1 and CDR2 (germline): DFQATT, SNEGSKA (reference sequence). The CDR3 runs 14 residues. CDR3 in amino acids: CSARGGTSGSEQYF. CDR3 DNA: TGCAGTGCTAGAGGAGGGACTAGCGGGAGTGAGCAGTACTTC.

In this sample, this clonotype turned up once. V gene TRBV5-5 combines with J gene TRBJ1-1, with a tentative D call TRBD1 (6 bases). The length of the CDR3 is 15 residues. Looked up from germline, CDR1 is SGHKS and CDR2 is YYEKEE (reference sequence). The DNA of the CDR3 is TGTGCTAGAAATTCCAGGGGTAGGGGTGACACTGAAGCTTTCTTT. It codes for CARNSRGRGDTEAFF.

The chain has TRBV29-1 and TRBJ1-1, with no clear D. The CDR3 runs 11 residues. Germline assignment: CDR1 SQVTM and CDR2 ANQGSEA. With 8 bases removed from V and 5 bases from J, the gap between germline ends came to 12 bases. The CDR3 bases are TGCAGCCCTGGACGGAGTACTGAAGCTTTCTTT. Amino acids: CSPGRSTEAFF.

The chain couples TRBV7-6 to TRBJ1-5; D gene unclear. The CDR3 runs to 12 residues. The V gene's germline CDR1 is SGHVS and CDR2 FNYEAQ. Trimming cost V 5 bases and J 7 bases, with 9 bases left between them. This chain's CDR3 is CASSPGEQPQHF. CDR3 DNA: TGTGCCAGCAGCCCCGGAGAGCAGCCCCAGCATTTT.

This clonotype was recorded many times. CDR3: CASSSTSGVGTYEQYF. Here the CDR3 DNA reads TGTGCCAGCAGCTCCACCTCGGGGGTAGGGACCTACGAGCAGTACTTC. This rearrangement joins TRBV7-9 to TRBJ2-7; possibly TRBD2 for D (6 bases). The CDR3 is made up of 16 amino acids. Germline lookup yields CDR1 SEHNR and CDR2 FQNEAQ (reference sequence). Between the trimmed V and J ends, which lost 4 bases and 2 bases, there was a span of 18 bases.